Below, 9 T cell receptor beta chains from the same sample are listed, as sequenced in a study of T cells in Graves' hyperthyroidism and ophthalmopathy. Authors of the study amplified TCR beta CDR3 regions from RNA transcripts. HTBI primers were the set used in a first-round RT-PCR of the TCR CDR3. One entry per CDR3 protein, called by TCRdb with MiXCR from the multiplex PCR reads. The sample lists some 350,000 distinct CDR3 sequences; 15% to 17% were seen once. The sequencing input was blood. The source is a woman between 18 and 30 years old with Graves' hyperthyroidism that later progressed to Graves' ophthalmopathy.

This clonotype was counted at least ten times. The CDR3 DNA is TGTGCCAGCAGTTTACTGGACAGCAATCAGCCCCAGCATTTT. Translated: CASSLLDSNQPQHF. This chain links TRBV28 with TRBJ1-5; no reliable D call. Germline assignment: CDR1 MDHEN and CDR2 SYDVKM. The CDR3 runs to 14 residues. Trimming removed 2 bases from V and 1 base from J, with 6 bases in between.

V usage is TRBV28 and J usage is TRBJ2-4; 12 bases are a match to TRBD2. The CDR3 is made up of 13 amino acids. The V segment lost 7 bases and the J segment 12 bases; nucleotides outside the gene matches: 7. Germline lookup yields CDR1 MDHEN and CDR2 SYDVKM. The CDR3 DNA follows: TGTGCCAGCACCGGACTAGCGGGAAGCACTCAGTACTTC. Protein product: CASTGLAGSTQYF.

This clonotype was recorded a few times. DNA of the CDR3: TGTGCCACCAGCATTCAGGGGCTGATCTCTGGAAACACCATATATTTT. This translates into CATSIQGLISGNTIYF. J is TRBJ1-3 and V is TRBV15; D is perhaps TRBD1 (6 bases). Germline V gene sequence: CDR1 LNHNV, CDR2 YYDKDF (reference sequence). V lost 4 bases, J lost 0 bases, and 13 bases lay in between. The CDR3 spans 16 residues.

V gene TRBV24-1 combines with J gene TRBJ2-2; D is unclear. CDR1 KGHDR and CDR2 SFDVKD come from the germline V gene. The CDR3 is 13 residues long. Trimming stripped 2 bases from V and 5 bases from J, with 5 bases between. CDR3 loop: CATSDSSTGELFF. The DNA of the CDR3 is TGTGCCACCAGTGATTCCTCTACCGGGGAGCTGTTTTTT.

The chain recombines TRBV7-8 with TRBJ1-6, with D unresolved. Trimming removed 3 bases at V and 8 bases at J, with 23 bases between. Germline assignment: CDR1 SGHVS and CDR2 FQNEAQ. The CDR3 is made up of 18 amino acids. The CDR3 DNA is TGTGCCAGCAGCTTGGCGTATTCGCCCAGCTTCACACATTCACCCCTCCACTTT. Its translation: CASSLAYSPSFTHSPLHF.

This clonotype was seen at least ten times. The gene calls are TRBV28 and TRBJ1-2, with D possibly matching TRBD1 (6 bases). Trimming cost V 10 bases and J 11 bases, with 23 bases left between them. Germline CDR1 MDHEN, CDR2 SYDVKM. The CDR3 is 13 amino acids. Here the CDR3 DNA reads TGTGCCACCTATGACGGGACACACGCTTTATACACCTTC. Amino acid sequence: CATYDGTHALYTF.

V usage is TRBV5-4 and J usage is TRBJ1-1, with no clear D. Germline CDR1 SGHNT, CDR2 YYREEE (reference sequence). The CDR3 spans 14 residues. V lost 0 bases to trimming and J lost 1 base, with 7 bases between them. The CDR3 DNA follows: TGTGCCAGCAGCTTGGCGACTCCGAACACTGAAGCTTTCTTT. This translates into CASSLATPNTEAFF.

This clonotype was picked up many times. The chain recombines TRBV3-1 with TRBJ2-2; 9 bases line up with TRBD2. Trimming at V came to 3 bases and at J to 4 bases, leaving 3 bases not matched to a gene. The CDR3 consists of 15 residues. The V gene's germline CDR1 is LGHDT and CDR2 YNNKEL (reference sequence). The CDR3 reads CASSHLAGSTGELFF. The CDR3, as DNA: TGTGCCAGCAGCCATCTAGCGGGAAGCACCGGGGAGCTGTTTTTT.

This clonotype was seen ten or more times. This chain links TRBV11-2 with TRBJ2-7; 9 bases agree with TRBD2. V gave up 5 bases and J gave up 0 bases; unmatched junction bases: 14. Germline V gene lookup returns CDR1 SGHAT and CDR2 FQNNGV. The CDR3 is made up of 18 amino acids. CDR3 bases: TGTGCCAGCAGCCCCTTCGTGTTTAGCGGGGGAAGCTCCTACGAGCAGTACTTC. Its protein product is CASSPFVFSGGSSYEQYF. Full variable domain (missing parts from reference TRBV11-2 and TRBJ2-7): EAGVAQSPRYKIIEKRQSVAFWCNPISGHATLYWYQQILGQGPKLLIQFQNNGVVDDSQLPKDRFSAERLKGVDSTLKIQPAKLEDSAVYLCASSPFVFSGGSSYEQYFGPGTRLTVT.